Below are 8 T cell receptor beta chains sequenced from a single sample in a study of cytomegalovirus exposure and HLA in healthy donors. The PCR made use of 60 Vbeta and 13 Jbeta primers. The repertoire was sequenced with immunoSEQ multiplex PCR; TCRdb's copy has only in-frame clones and lacks some. Among about 150,000 clones listed, roughly 80% were seen once. Material for sequencing was PBMCs. The receptors were sampled from a woman aged 40-49 years in good health and CMV-seropositive.

The genes are TRBV5-8 and TRBJ1-5; tentatively, D is TRBD1 (6 bases). Germline CDR1 and CDR2: SGHTS and YDEGEE. Deletions cut 3 bases from V and 3 bases from J, with 13 bases between. The CDR3 contains 15 residues. CDR3 nucleotides: TGTGCCAGCAGCTCACTGGACAGCCACAATCAGCCCCAGCATTTT. Residues: CASSSLDSHNQPQHF.

V gene TRBV25-1 combines with J gene TRBJ2-1; 10 bases are a match to TRBD2. V lost 1 base to trimming and J lost 7 bases; unmatched junction nucleotides: 7. The CDR3 runs to 16 residues. CDR1 MGHDK and CDR2 SYGVNS come from the germline V gene. CDR3 in DNA: TGTGCCAGCAGTGAATTCAGGTTAGCGGGAGGAAATGAGCAGTTCTTC. Its protein is CASSEFRLAGGNEQFF.

The V and J genes are TRBV29-1 and TRBJ2-7, with D tentatively TRBD1 (5 bases). The CDR3 totals 14 residues. CDR1 is SQVTM and CDR2 is ANQGSEA in the germline V gene. The germline V and J ends were trimmed by 3 bases and 0 bases, with 12 bases remaining between them. The CDR3 loop reads CSVEGQGSSYEQYF. DNA of the CDR3: TGCAGCGTTGAGGGGCAGGGTAGCTCCTACGAGCAGTACTTC.

The rearrangement links TRBV28 to TRBJ2-7; tentatively, D is TRBD1 (5 bases). The CDR3 has 15 amino acids. Germline values: CDR1 MDHEN, CDR2 SYDVKM. V was shortened by 4 bases and J by 3 bases, with 16 bases between the two germline ends. CDR3 nucleotides: TGTGCCAGCAGTTCCACAGGAGTTCGACTCTACGAGCAGTACTTC. Translation: CASSSTGVRLYEQYF.

The rearrangement joins TRBV9 to TRBJ2-7, with 7 bases that match TRBD2. The CDR3 sequence is 16 residues long. Trimming cost V 0 bases and J 3 bases; bases outside gene matches: 9. CDR1 and CDR2 from the germline V gene are SGDLS and YYNGEE. The chain's CDR3 is CASSVASSGENYEQYF. The DNA for the CDR3 is TGTGCCAGCAGCGTAGCCTCCAGCGGGGAGAACTACGAGCAGTACTTC.

This chain uses TRBV7-8 with TRBJ1-5; D perhaps matches TRBD1 (5 bases). Germline assignment: CDR1 SGHVS and CDR2 FQNEAQ. V dropped 5 bases and J dropped 1 base, with 15 bases sitting between them. The CDR3 extends over 16 amino acids. Here the CDR3 reads CASSKLGGGSNQPQHF. The CDR3 bases are TGTGCCAGCAGCAAACTAGGCGGGGGGAGCAATCAGCCCCAGCATTTT.

The rearrangement joins TRBV20-1 to TRBJ2-5; D remains ambiguous. CDR3 length: 10 residues. The germline gives CDR1 DFQATT, CDR2 SNEGSKA (reference sequence). Trimming left V 6 bases short and J 1 base short, with 3 bases between. CDR3 sequence: CSARQETQYF. CDR3 nucleotide sequence: TGCAGTGCCCGCCAAGAGACCCAGTACTTC.

The rearrangement uses TRBV6-1 and TRBJ1-1; TRBD1 is a possible D gene (6 bases). Germline values: CDR1 MNHNS, CDR2 SASEGT. The CDR3 extends over 11 amino acids. V lost 5 bases and J lost 10, with 11 bases in between. This CDR3 reads CASSSGRGAFF. The DNA of the CDR3 is TGTGCCAGCAGTTCGGGCAGGGGAGCTTTCTTT.